Shown below are 26 T cell receptor beta chains from a single sample sequenced in a study of T-cell memory formation after mild COVID-19. Using its own MiXCR run on the 5' RACE reads, TCRdb lists one record per CDR3 protein. The top ten clones hold roughly 5.2% of a sample with about 130,000 distinct CDR3 sequences, about a sixth of them seen once. The sample taken for sequencing was PBMCs or a T cell subset sorted from them (not recorded which). The receptor source for this set is a man in his late teens or twenties who had mild COVID-19 (a few samples of this study predate the infection). Cell type and time point are not known.

This clonotype was recorded a few times. The chain carries TRBV7-2 and TRBJ2-3, with TRBD2 matching over 10 bases. Germline CDR1 SGHTA, CDR2 FQGNSA. V shed 4 bases, J shed 9 bases, and the junction held 10 bases outside the gene matches. The CDR3 length is 15 residues. The CDR3 DNA reads as TGTGCCAGCAGCTCCGAGCGGGGGGGCCTTATCACGCAGTATTTT. Translating gives CASSSERGGLITQYF.

V usage is TRBV7-3 and J usage is TRBJ2-3; D is unresolved. CDR1 and CDR2 (germline): SGHTA, FQGTGA. Trimming took 5 bases from V and 3 from J, leaving 15 bases between them. The CDR3 is 15 residues long. The CDR3 DNA follows: TGTGCCAGCAGCCCGAGAGCTCAGTTTACAGATACGCAGTATTTT. It codes for CASSPRAQFTDTQYF. The whole variable domain, filled in from reference TRBV7-3 and TRBJ2-3, reads GAGVSQTPSNKVTEKGKYVELRCDPISGHTALYWYRQSLGQGPEFLIYFQGTGAADDSGLPNDRFFAVRPEGSVSTLKIQRTERGDSAVYLCASSPRAQFTDTQYFGPGTRLTVL.

This chain joins TRBV11-2 and TRBJ2-2; D is unresolved. The germline CDR1 and CDR2 sequences are SGHAT and FQNNGV. Trimming left V 6 bases short and J 0 bases short, with 8 bases between. This CDR3 is built from 14 residues. The CDR3 protein is CASRENANTGELFF. CDR3 sequence (DNA): TGTGCCAGCAGGGAGAACGCGAACACCGGGGAGCTGTTTTTT.

The table lists this clonotype with a few counts. The chain carries TRBV12-3 or TRBV12-4 and TRBJ2-1, with 9 bases aligning to TRBD1. This CDR3 spans 15 amino acids. Trimming at V came to 2 bases and at J to 5 bases, leaving 4 bases not matched to a gene. In DNA, the CDR3 is TGTGCCAGCAGTTTAACAGGGGGCAGGGACAATGAGCAGTTCTTC. Protein product: CASSLTGGRDNEQFF.

A few counts support this clonotype. The chain couples TRBV24-1 to TRBJ2-3, with D perhaps matching TRBD1 or TRBD2 (5 bases each). This CDR3 region has 15 residues. Trimming removed 4 bases from V and 6 bases from J, with 16 bases in between. Germline loops: CDR1 KGHDR, CDR2 SFDVKD. For the CDR3, the DNA is TGTGCCACCAGTGAGGGGACGGCCTGGTACGATACGCAGTATTTT. Its protein is CATSEGTAWYDTQYF.

The chain combines TRBV5-1 with TRBJ2-5; D might be TRBD2 (5 bases). This CDR3 is 15 amino acids long. Germline V gene sequence: CDR1 SGHRS, CDR2 YFSETQ. V was clipped by 4 bases and J by 1 base, with 14 bases between them. CDR3 loop: CASSPVWGVQETQYF. Here the CDR3 DNA reads TGCGCCAGCAGCCCAGTATGGGGAGTCCAAGAGACCCAGTACTTC.

V gene TRBV19 combines with J gene TRBJ2-1; D might be TRBD1 (6 bases). Per the germline V gene, CDR1 is LNHDA and CDR2 is SQIVND (reference sequence). V was cut by 1 base and J by 8 bases, with 12 bases left in between. CDR3 length: 14 residues. CDR3 DNA sequence: TGTGCCAGTAGTATAGGCCCAGGGGTCGATGAGCAGTTCTTC. Translating it yields CASSIGPGVDEQFF.

The CDR3 region is CASSRGTGLNEKLFF. Here the CDR3 DNA reads TGTGCCAGCTCGCGAGGGACAGGCCTCAATGAAAAACTGTTTTTT. V and J are TRBV18 and TRBJ1-4, with 8 positions matching TRBD1. J gave up 5 bases and V 6 bases, and 8 bases lay outside the gene matches. The CDR3 has 15 amino acids. Germline values: CDR1 KGHSH, CDR2 LQKENI.

This chain connects TRBV6-5 to TRBJ2-3; the D gene could be TRBD1 or TRBD2 (5 bases each). Trimming stripped 6 bases from V and 0 bases from J, with 22 bases between. Germline CDR1 reads MNHEY; CDR2 reads SVGAGI. The CDR3 length is 18 residues. CDR3 region: CASSRPGVTVGSTDTQYF. CDR3 DNA sequence: TGTGCCAGCAGCAGACCCGGGGTGACAGTCGGAAGCACAGATACGCAGTATTTT.

The chain links TRBV3-1 to TRBJ2-1; TRBD2 matches at 10 bases. J was trimmed by 12 bases and V by 1 base; bases with no gene match: 9. This CDR3 contains 15 residues. Germline values: CDR1 LGHDT, CDR2 YNNKEL (reference sequence). The CDR3 sequence: CASSQVRLAGDTQFF. The CDR3 nucleotides are TGTGCCAGCAGCCAAGTTCGGCTAGCGGGGGACACGCAGTTCTTC.

This clonotype was picked up a small number of times. This rearrangement joins TRBV4-1 to TRBJ1-2, with D tentatively TRBD1 (6 bases). The CDR3 consists of 14 residues. The germline CDR1 and CDR2 sequences are MGHRA and YSYEKL. The V gene lost 0 bases and the J gene lost 8 bases, with 13 bases spanning the gap. The CDR3 DNA reads as TGCGCCAGCAGCCAAGAGGGCAGGGGTGAGGGCTACACCTTC. Protein product: CASSQEGRGEGYTF.

The rearrangement links TRBV5-1 to TRBJ1-6, with D unclear. The CDR3 covers 15 residues. Trimming took 5 bases from V and 8 from J, leaving 17 bases between them. Germline V gives CDR1 SGHRS, CDR2 YFSETQ. CDR3 protein: CASRYSMGQDSPLHF. DNA for the CDR3: TGCGCCAGCAGGTATTCCATGGGCCAGGATTCACCCCTCCACTTT.

This clonotype was seen a handful of times. The chain employs TRBV20-1 and TRBJ1-2; perhaps TRBD1 as D (5 bases). Trimming stripped 3 bases from V and 0 bases from J, with 11 bases between. The CDR3 sequence is 14 residues long. The germline gives CDR1 DFQATT, CDR2 SNEGSKA (reference sequence). The DNA for the CDR3 is TGCAGTGCTAGGACGACAGCCCCTAACTATGGCTACACCTTC. It translates to CSARTTAPNYGYTF.

J is TRBJ1-4 and V is TRBV5-6; no clear D. Deletions cut 4 bases from V and 10 bases from J, with 11 bases between. Germline V gene data show CDR1 as SGHDT and CDR2 as YYEEEE. The CDR3 extends over 12 amino acids. The CDR3 here is CASSLGHGKLFF. In DNA, the CDR3 is TGTGCCAGCAGCCTGGGTCACGGAAAACTGTTTTTT.

This chain uses TRBV20-1 with TRBJ1-2, with D hard to call. This CDR3 comprises 13 residues. V was pared by 5 bases and J by 8 bases, with 18 bases between. The germline V gene has CDR1 DFQATT and CDR2 SNEGSKA (reference sequence). For the CDR3, the DNA is TGCAGTGCTTACGGGGAAGTAAGAGGGGGCTACACCTTC. Protein product: CSAYGEVRGGYTF.

This chain links TRBV20-1 with TRBJ1-1; D remains ambiguous. Germline CDR1 and CDR2: DFQATT and SNEGSKA (reference sequence). V shed 1 base and J shed 5 bases, with 23 bases lying between them. This CDR3 contains 17 residues. CDR3: CSARGLWALQGRTEAFF. The DNA for the CDR3 is TGCAGTGCTAGAGGTTTGTGGGCCCTGCAAGGCAGGACTGAAGCTTTCTTT.

This sequence joins TRBV19 and TRBJ1-2; 9 bases align to TRBD1. Germline assignment: CDR1 LNHDA and CDR2 SQIVND (reference sequence). This CDR3 has 15 residues. V shed 3 bases and J 5 bases; nucleotides not matched to a gene: 7. The CDR3 DNA reads TGTGCCAGTAGTATCGGGACAGGGACTGAATATGGCTACACCTTC. It encodes CASSIGTGTEYGYTF.

This clonotype appeared a few times. J is TRBJ2-3 and V is TRBV20-1; 10 bases align to TRBD2. V dropped 0 bases and J dropped 2; count of bases not matched to a gene: 5. Germline CDR1 is DFQATT and CDR2 is SNEGSKA (reference sequence). This CDR3 has 16 residues. The CDR3 reads CSARDPSGGYTDTQYF. CDR3 nucleotide sequence: TGCAGTGCTAGAGATCCTAGCGGGGGCTACACAGATACGCAGTATTTT.

The J gene is TRBJ2-5, the V gene TRBV7-2, with a possible D match to TRBD1 (6 bases). Germline CDR1 SGHTA, CDR2 FQGNSA. Deletions cut 0 bases from V and 1 base from J, with 9 bases between. This CDR3 is built from 15 residues. The CDR3 DNA sequence: TGTGCCAGCAGCTTAGCCAGGGGAAGCCAAGAGACCCAGTACTTC. It codes for CASSLARGSQETQYF.

The chain carries TRBV5-6 and TRBJ2-5; the match to TRBD1 covers 10 bases. This CDR3 has 14 residues. Germline CDR1 SGHDT, CDR2 YYEEEE. J gave up 5 bases and V 3 bases, and 4 bases lay outside the gene matches. CDR3 amino acids: CASSSPGQGETQYF. The CDR3 coding sequence is TGTGCCAGCAGCTCCCCGGGACAGGGGGAGACCCAGTACTTC.

The chain employs TRBV7-2 and TRBJ2-5; 10 bases match TRBD2. V lost 3 bases and J lost 6; bases outside the gene matches: 7. Germline V gives CDR1 SGHTA, CDR2 FQGNSA. This CDR3 comprises 15 residues. The CDR3 sequence: CASSFYSGGIQTQYF. The CDR3 bases are TGTGCCAGCAGCTTCTATAGCGGGGGGATCCAGACCCAGTACTTC.

This clonotype has a handful of counts. The V call is TRBV27, the J call TRBJ2-3; D is undetermined. The CDR3 is 14 amino acids. Germline V CDR1 and CDR2: MNHEY, SMNVEV (reference sequence). V gave up 1 base and J gave up 1 base, with 6 bases separating them. The CDR3 sequence is CASSLYRGTDTQYF. CDR3 DNA sequence: TGTGCCAGCAGTTTATATAGAGGCACAGATACGCAGTATTTT.

The chain links TRBV7-9 to TRBJ1-4, with TRBD1 matching 12 bases. The CDR3 contains 15 residues. V was pared by 3 bases and J by 8 bases, with 4 bases of the junction left unmatched. Germline V lookup: CDR1 SEHNR, CDR2 FQNEAQ (reference sequence). For the CDR3, the DNA is TGTGCCAGCAGCTTTCCCGGGACAGGGGGCGAAAAACTGTTTTTT. This sequence encodes CASSFPGTGGEKLFF.

The table lists this clonotype with a few counts. The chain employs TRBV7-3 and TRBJ2-6, with 7 bases lining up with TRBD2. The CDR3 consists of 20 residues. J was trimmed by 0 bases and V by 5 bases; bases with no gene match: 16. The germline gives CDR1 SGHTA, CDR2 FQGTGA. CDR3 in DNA: TGTGCCAGCAGCCCCCGGGGGAGGGGAGGCCAAGGCTCTGGGGCCAACGTCCTGACTTTC. Translating gives CASSPRGRGGQGSGANVLTF. Based on the CDR3 plus reference TRBV7-3 and TRBJ2-6, the full variable domain is GAGVSQTPSNKVTEKGKYVELRCDPISGHTALYWYRQSLGQGPEFLIYFQGTGAADDSGLPNDRFFAVRPEGSVSTLKIQRTERGDSAVYLCASSPRGRGGQGSGANVLTFGAGSRLTVL.

This clonotype came up many times. The rearrangement links TRBV7-3 to TRBJ2-1; 10 bases are shared with TRBD1. Unmatched junction bases numbered 7, after V lost 0 bases and J lost 8 bases. The CDR3 is 16 residues long. Per the germline V gene, CDR1 is SGHTA and CDR2 is FQGTGA. The CDR3 spells CASSLTGTGALDEQFF. CDR3 in DNA: TGTGCCAGCAGCTTAACCGGGACAGGGGCCCTCGATGAGCAGTTCTTC.

The chain combines TRBV12-3 or TRBV12-4 with TRBJ1-6, with D unclear. Trimming left V 5 bases short and J 8 bases short, with 13 bases between. This CDR3 is 14 amino acids long. CDR3 sequence: CASSPTRVDSPLHF. CDR3 bases: TGTGCCAGCAGTCCCACCCGGGTAGATTCACCCCTCCACTTT.